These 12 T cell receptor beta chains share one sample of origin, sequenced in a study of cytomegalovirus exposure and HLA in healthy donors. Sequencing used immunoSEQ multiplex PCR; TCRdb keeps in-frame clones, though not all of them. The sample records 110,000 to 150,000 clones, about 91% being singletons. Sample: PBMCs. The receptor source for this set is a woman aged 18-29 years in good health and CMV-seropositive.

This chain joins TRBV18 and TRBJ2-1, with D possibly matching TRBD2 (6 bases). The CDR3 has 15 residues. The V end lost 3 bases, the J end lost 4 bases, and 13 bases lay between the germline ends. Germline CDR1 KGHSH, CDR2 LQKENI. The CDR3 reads CASSPQPGLYNEQFF. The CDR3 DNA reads TGTGCCAGCTCACCCCAGCCCGGACTATACAATGAGCAGTTCTTC.

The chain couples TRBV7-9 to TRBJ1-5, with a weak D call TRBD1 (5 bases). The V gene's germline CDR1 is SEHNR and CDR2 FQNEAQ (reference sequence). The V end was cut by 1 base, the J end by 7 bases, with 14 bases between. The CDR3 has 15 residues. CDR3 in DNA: TGTGCCAGCAGCTTAGGAGGGCAGGGAGGCCAGCCCCAGCATTTT. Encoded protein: CASSLGGQGGQPQHF.

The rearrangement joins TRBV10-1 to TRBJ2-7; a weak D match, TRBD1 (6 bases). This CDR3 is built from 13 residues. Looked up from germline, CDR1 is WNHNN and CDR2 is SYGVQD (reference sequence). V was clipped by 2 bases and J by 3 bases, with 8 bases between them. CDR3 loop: CASSEPRGYEQYF. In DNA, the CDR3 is TGCGCCAGCAGTGAGCCCAGGGGCTACGAGCAGTACTTC.

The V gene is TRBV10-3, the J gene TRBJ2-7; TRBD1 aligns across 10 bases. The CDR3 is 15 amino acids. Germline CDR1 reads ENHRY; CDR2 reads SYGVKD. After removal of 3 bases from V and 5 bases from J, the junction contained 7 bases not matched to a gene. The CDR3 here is CAISDPGTGANEQYF. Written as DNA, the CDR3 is TGTGCCATCAGTGACCCCGGGACAGGGGCCAACGAGCAGTACTTC.

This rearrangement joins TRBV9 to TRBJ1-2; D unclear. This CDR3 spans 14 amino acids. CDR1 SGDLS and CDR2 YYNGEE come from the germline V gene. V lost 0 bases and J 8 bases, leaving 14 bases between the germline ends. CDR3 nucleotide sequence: TGTGCCAGCAGCGTAGAGTTGGAGGGTAGCGGCTACACCTTC. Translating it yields CASSVELEGSGYTF.

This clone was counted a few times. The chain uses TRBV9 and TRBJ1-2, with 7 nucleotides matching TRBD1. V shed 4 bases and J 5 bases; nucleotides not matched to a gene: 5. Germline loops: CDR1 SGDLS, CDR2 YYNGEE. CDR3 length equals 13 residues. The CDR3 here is CASSPGTEYGYTF. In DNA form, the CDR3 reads TGTGCCAGCAGCCCCGGGACAGAGTATGGCTACACCTTC.

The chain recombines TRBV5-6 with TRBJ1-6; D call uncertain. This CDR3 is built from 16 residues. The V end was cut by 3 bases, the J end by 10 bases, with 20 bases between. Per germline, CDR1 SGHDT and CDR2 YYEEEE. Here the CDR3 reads CASSSWRHPRGSPLHF. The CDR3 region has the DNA TGTGCCAGCAGCTCCTGGCGCCACCCGAGAGGCTCACCCCTCCACTTT.

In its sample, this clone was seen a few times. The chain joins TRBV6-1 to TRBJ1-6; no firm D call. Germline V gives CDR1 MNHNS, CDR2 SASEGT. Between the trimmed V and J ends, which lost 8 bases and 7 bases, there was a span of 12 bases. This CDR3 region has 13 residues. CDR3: CASGPTPNSPLHF. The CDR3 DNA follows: TGTGCCAGCGGGCCGACGCCGAATTCACCCCTCCACTTT.

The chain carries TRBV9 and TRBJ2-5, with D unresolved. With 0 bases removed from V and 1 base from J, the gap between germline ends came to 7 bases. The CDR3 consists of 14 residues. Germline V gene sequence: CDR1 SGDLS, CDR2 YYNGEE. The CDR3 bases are TGTGCCAGCAGCGTAGGAGCTGGCCAAGAGACCCAGTACTTC. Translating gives CASSVGAGQETQYF. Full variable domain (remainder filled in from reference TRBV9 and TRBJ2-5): DSGVTQTPKHLITATGQRVTLRCSPRSGDLSVYWYQQSLDQGLQFLIQYYNGEERAKGNILERFSAQQFPDLHSELNLSSLELGDSALYFCASSVGAGQETQYFGPGTRLLVL.

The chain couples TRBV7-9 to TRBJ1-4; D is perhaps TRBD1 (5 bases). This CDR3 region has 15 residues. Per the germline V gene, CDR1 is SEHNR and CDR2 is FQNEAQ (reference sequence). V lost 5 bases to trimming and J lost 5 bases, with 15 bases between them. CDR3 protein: CASSPPGVGNEKLFF. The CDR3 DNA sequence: TGTGCCAGCAGCCCACCGGGGGTTGGGAATGAAAAACTGTTTTTT.

The CDR3 nucleotides read TGTGCCAGCAGTTACGCCGCGGGGGGGAGAGGAGATACGCAGTATTTT. It translates to CASSYAAGGRGDTQYF. V usage is TRBV6-6 and J usage is TRBJ2-3; 9 positions agree with TRBD2. CDR1 MNHNY and CDR2 SVGAGI come from the germline V gene (reference sequence). The V gene end was trimmed by 2 bases and the J gene end by 5 bases; junction bases not matched to a gene: 8. The CDR3 has 16 residues.

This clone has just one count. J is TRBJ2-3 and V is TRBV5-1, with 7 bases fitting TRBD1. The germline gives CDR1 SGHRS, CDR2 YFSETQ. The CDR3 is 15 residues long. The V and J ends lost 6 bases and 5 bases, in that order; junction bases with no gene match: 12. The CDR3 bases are TGCGCCAGCACCCTTCAGACAGGGAATGAAGATACGCAGTATTTT. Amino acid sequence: CASTLQTGNEDTQYF.